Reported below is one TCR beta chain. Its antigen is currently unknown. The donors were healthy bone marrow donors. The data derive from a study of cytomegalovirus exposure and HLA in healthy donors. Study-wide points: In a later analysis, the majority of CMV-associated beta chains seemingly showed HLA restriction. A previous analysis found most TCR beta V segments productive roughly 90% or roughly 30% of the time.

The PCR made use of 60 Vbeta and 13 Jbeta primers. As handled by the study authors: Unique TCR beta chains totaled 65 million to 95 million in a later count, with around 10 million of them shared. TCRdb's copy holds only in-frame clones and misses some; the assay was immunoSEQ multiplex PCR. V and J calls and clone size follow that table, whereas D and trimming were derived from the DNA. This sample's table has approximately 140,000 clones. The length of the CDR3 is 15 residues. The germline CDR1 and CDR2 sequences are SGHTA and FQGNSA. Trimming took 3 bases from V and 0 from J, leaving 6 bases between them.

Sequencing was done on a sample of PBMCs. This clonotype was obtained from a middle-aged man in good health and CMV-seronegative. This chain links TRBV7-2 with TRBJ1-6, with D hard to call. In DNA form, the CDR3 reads TGTGCCAGCAGCTTTCAGGACTCCTATAATTCACCCCTCCACTTT. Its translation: CASSFQDSYNSPLHF.